The clone carrying this T cell receptor beta chain appeared a few times. Its antigen is not known. A universal primer site arose from template switching, and cDNA bore unique molecular identifiers. From the 5' RACE reads, TCRdb called clonotypes with MiXCR, one entry per CDR3 protein. The sample shows 500,000 or so distinct CDR3 sequences, around 20% of them seen only once. This sample was included in a study of identical twins. V lost 3 bases and J 3 bases, leaving 17 bases between the germline ends. The CDR3 is 15 amino acids. Germline loops: CDR1 DFQATT, CDR2 SNEGSKA (reference sequence). Whole-study findings and limits: The study drew conclusions from cross-sectional statistical analysis, not from following the same donors. Clonotypes of the beta chain that were abundant in cord blood carried fewer insertions (memory repertoires showed none).

This sample was also put to use in a study of T cells expressing NK-cell markers. Turning to that study: Repertoires of TCR beta were obtained from T cells sorted as CD3+CD56+NKG2C+, CD3+CD56+NKG2C- and CD3+CD56-NKG2C+.

This clonotype originated in a woman aged 18 to 35 in good health. This chain joins TRBV20-1 and TRBJ2-5; no definite D call. What was sequenced was CD4+ T cells sorted from blood. The chain's CDR3 is CSASVNGLDKETQYF. The CDR3 bases are TGCAGTGCTAGCGTGAATGGGCTAGACAAAGAGACCCAGTACTTC.